This T cell receptor beta chain was sequenced in a study of beta chain features in type 1 diabetes. As regards this clone: Its target is not known.

Study conclusions and caveats: Type 1 diabetes patients had fewer VDJ junction insertions and more deletions.

V lost 2 bases and J 0 bases, leaving 19 bases between the germline ends. This CDR3 is 18 amino acids long. In germline, CDR1 is SEHNR, CDR2 FQNEAQ (reference sequence). Sequencing targeted expressed TCRB transcripts, as all isolated RNA had been reverse transcribed. Generated by immunoSEQ multiplex PCR, the TCRdb table keeps only in-frame clones and is missing some. The sample carries 900,000 or so clones, 17% recorded once. This receptor was taken from a woman in her late teens or twenties in good health. J is TRBJ1-1 and V is TRBV7-9; D possibly corresponds to TRBD1 (6 bases). The sequencing input was naive CD4+ T cells from blood. The chain's CDR3 is CASSLIKFRTAMNTEAFF. In DNA form, the CDR3 reads TGTGCCAGCAGCTTAATTAAGTTCCGGACAGCAATGAACACTGAAGCTTTCTTT.